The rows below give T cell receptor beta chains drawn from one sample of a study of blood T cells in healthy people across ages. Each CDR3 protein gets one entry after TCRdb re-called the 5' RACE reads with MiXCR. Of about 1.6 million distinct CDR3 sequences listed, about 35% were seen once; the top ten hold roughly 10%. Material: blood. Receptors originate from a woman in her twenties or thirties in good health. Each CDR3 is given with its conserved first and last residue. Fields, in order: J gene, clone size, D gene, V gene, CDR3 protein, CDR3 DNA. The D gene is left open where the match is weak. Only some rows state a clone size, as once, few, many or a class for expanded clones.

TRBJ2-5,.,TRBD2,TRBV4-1,CASSQGSGRDQETQYF,TGCGCCAGCAGCCAAGGAAGCGGGAGGGACCAAGAGACCCAGTACTTC
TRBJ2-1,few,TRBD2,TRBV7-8,CASSLIAGGFYNEQFF,TGTGCCAGCAGCTTAATAGCGGGGGGCTTCTACAATGAGCAGTTCTTC
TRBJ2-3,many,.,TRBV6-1,CASSEGSGGQDTQYF,TGTGCCAGCAGTGAAGGCAGCGGGGGACAGGATACGCAGTATTTT
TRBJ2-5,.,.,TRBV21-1,CASSKGPYQETQYF,TGTGCCAGCAGCAAAGGCCCGTACCAAGAGACCCAGTACTTC
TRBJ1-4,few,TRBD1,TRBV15,CATSPDRGNEKLFF,TGTGCCACCAGCCCGGACAGGGGGAATGAAAAACTGTTTTTT
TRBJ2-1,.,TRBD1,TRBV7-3,CASSLGTGIYNEKFF,TGTGCCAGCAGCTTAGGGACAGGCATTTACAATGAGAAGTTCTTC
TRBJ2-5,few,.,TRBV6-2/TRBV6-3,CASSFPGALGETQYF,TGTGCCAGCAGTTTTCCAGGGGCTCTGGGGGAGACCCAGTACTTC
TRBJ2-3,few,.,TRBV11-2,CASSLSAESSTDTQYF,TGTGCCAGCAGCTTATCCGCAGAATCTAGCACAGATACGCAGTATTTT
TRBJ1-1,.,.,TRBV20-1,CSASRGTVNTEAFF,TGCAGTGCTAGCCGGGGAACTGTGAACACTGAAGCTTTCTTT
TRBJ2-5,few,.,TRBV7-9,CASSLEVTQETQYF,TGTGCCAGCAGCTTAGAAGTGACCCAAGAGACCCAGTACTTC
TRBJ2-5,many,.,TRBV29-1,CSVEPLRDTGIGETQYF,TGCAGCGTTGAACCTTTGCGGGACACAGGGATCGGAGAGACCCAGTACTTC
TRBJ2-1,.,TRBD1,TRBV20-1,CSARETGGYNEQFF,TGCAGTGCTAGAGAGACAGGGGGTTACAATGAGCAGTTCTTC
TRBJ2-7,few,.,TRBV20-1,CSARAFSISSSYEQYF,TGCAGTGCTAGGGCCTTTAGCATCTCGAGCTCCTACGAGCAGTACTTC
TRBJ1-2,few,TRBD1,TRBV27,CASSLFWDRPYGYTF,TGTGCCAGCAGTTTATTTTGGGACAGGCCCTATGGCTACACCTTC
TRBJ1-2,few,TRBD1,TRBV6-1,CASSQTGKAVWYGYTF,TGTGCCAGCAGTCAGACAGGGAAGGCGGTTTGGTATGGCTACACCTTC
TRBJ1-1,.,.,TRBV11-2,CASSLGDTVQAFF,TGTGCCAGCAGCTTGGGGGACACGGTACAAGCTTTCTTT
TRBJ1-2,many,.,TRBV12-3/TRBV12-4,CASSRTGDYGYTF,TGCGCCAGCAGTCGAACAGGAGACTATGGCTACACCTTC
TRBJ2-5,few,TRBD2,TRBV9,CASSVGTWYGLAGETQETQYF,TGTGCCAGCAGCGTAGGGACCTGGTACGGACTAGCGGGAGAGACCCAAGAGACCCAGTACTTC
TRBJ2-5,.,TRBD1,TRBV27,CASSPPGQAQETQYF,TGTGCCAGCAGTCCGCCGGGACAGGCCCAAGAGACCCAGTACTTC
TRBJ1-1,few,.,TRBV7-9,CASSYPSRGALTEAFF,TGTGCCAGCAGTTATCCCTCGAGGGGGGCGTTAACTGAAGCTTTCTTT
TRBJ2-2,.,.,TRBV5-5,CASSYGQLTNTGELFF,TGTGCCAGCAGTTATGGACAGCTCACGAACACCGGGGAGCTGTTTTTT
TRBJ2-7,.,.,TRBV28,CASSLGQLGSYEQYF,TGTGCCAGCAGCCTAGGACAGTTGGGATCCTACGAGCAGTACTTC
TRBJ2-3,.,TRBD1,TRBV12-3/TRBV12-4,CASSPQGATQYF,TGTGCCAGCAGTCCACAGGGGGCCACGCAGTATTTT
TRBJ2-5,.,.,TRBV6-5,CASSRLPLGQETQYF,TGTGCCAGCAGTCGTCTCCCTCTGGGGCAAGAGACCCAGTACTTT
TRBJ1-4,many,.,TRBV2,CASWDIRSGKLFF,TGTGCCAGTTGGGACATAAGAAGTGGAAAACTGTTTTTT
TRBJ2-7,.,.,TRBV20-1,CSARDDQWASYEQYF,TGCAGTGCTAGAGATGACCAGTGGGCCTCCTACGAGCAGTACTTC
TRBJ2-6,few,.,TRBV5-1,CASSLRWARANVLTF,TGCGCCAGCAGCTTACGGTGGGCTCGGGCCAACGTCCTGACTTTC
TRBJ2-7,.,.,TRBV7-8,CASSSHRGTGVYEQYF,TGTGCCAGCAGCTCCCACCGAGGGACTGGGGTTTATGAGCAGTACTTC
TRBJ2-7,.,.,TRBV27,CASSSDSENYEQYF,TGTGCCAGCAGCTCGGACAGCGAGAACTACGAGCAGTACTTC
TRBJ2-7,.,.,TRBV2,CASSASGLYEQYF,TGTGCCAGCAGTGCTTCAGGATTATACGAGCAGTACTTC
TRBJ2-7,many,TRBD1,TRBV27,CASSFKGQGAYEQYF,TGTGCCAGCAGTTTTAAGGGACAGGGCGCCTACGAGCAGTACTTC
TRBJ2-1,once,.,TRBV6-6,CATSQRAGNEQFF,TGTGCCACCTCACAGAGGGCCGGGAATGAGCAGTTCTTC
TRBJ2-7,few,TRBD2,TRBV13,CASKTGTSGHYEQYF,TGTGCCAGCAAGACAGGGACTAGCGGGCATTACGAGCAGTACTTC